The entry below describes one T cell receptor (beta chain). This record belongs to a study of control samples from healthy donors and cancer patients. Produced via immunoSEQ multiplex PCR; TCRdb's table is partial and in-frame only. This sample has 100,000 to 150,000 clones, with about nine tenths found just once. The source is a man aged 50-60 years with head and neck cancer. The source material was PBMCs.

The CDR3 reads CASSPPPYTDTQYF. DNA for the CDR3: TGTGCCAGCAGTCCTCCACCGTACACAGATACGCAGTATTTT. The J gene is TRBJ2-3, the V gene TRBV28; D is unresolved. Germline lookup yields CDR1 MDHEN and CDR2 SYDVKM. The CDR3 contains 14 residues. V was trimmed by 5 bases and J by 2 bases, leaving 11 bases between them.